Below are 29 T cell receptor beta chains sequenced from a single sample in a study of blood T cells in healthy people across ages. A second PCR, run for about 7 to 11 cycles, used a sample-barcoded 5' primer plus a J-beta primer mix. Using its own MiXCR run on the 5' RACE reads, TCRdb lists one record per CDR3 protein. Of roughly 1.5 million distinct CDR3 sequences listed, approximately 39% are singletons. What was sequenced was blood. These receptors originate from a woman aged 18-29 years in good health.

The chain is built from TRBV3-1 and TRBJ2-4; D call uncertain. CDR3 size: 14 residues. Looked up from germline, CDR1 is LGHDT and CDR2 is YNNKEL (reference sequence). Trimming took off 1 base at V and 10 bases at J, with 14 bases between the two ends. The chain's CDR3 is CASSQVSGFGIQYF. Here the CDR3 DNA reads TGTGCCAGCAGCCAAGTATCTGGGTTCGGTATTCAGTACTTC.

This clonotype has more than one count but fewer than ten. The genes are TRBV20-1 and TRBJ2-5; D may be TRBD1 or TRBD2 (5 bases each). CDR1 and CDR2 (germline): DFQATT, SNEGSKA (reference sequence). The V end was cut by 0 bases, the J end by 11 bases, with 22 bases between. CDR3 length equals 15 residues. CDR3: CSARDSGTDYNEQYF. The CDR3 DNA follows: TGCAGTGCTAGAGATTCCGGGACCGACTACAATGAGCAGTACTTC.

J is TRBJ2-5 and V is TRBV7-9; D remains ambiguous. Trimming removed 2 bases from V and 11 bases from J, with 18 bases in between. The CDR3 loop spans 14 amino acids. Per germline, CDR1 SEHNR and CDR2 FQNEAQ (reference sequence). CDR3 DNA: TGTGCCAGCAGCTTAAGAAACAGTGATGGAGAGCAGTACTTC. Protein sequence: CASSLRNSDGEQYF.

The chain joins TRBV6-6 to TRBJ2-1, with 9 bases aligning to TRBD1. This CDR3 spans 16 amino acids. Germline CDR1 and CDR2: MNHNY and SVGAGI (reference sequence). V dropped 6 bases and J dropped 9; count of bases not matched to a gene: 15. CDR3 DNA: TGTGCCAGCAGCTACCCACCTGGGGGACAGGGAGGTGAGCAGTTCTTC. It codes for CASSYPPGGQGGEQFF.

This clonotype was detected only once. In DNA form, the CDR3 reads TGTGCCAGCAGCCACCTGCGGGAGACGTCGGAAAAACTGTTTTTT. Translating it yields CASSHLRETSEKLFF. The chain joins TRBV7-9 to TRBJ1-4; D call uncertain. This CDR3 region has 15 residues. V dropped 5 bases and J dropped 8 bases, with 18 bases sitting between them. Germline V gives CDR1 SEHNR, CDR2 FQNEAQ (reference sequence).

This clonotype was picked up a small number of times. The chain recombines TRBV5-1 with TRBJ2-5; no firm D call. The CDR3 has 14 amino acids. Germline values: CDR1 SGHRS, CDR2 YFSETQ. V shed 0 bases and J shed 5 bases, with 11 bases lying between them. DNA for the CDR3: TGCGCCAGCAGCTTGGGACAAGAGCGCGAGACCCAGTACTTC. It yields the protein CASSLGQERETQYF.

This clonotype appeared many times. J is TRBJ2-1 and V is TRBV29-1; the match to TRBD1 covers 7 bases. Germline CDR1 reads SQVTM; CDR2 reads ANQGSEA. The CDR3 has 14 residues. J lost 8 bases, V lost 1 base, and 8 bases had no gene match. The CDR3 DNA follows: TGCAGCGTTGAAGCCGGACAGGTGGTCCATGAGCAGTTCTTC. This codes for CSVEAGQVVHEQFF.

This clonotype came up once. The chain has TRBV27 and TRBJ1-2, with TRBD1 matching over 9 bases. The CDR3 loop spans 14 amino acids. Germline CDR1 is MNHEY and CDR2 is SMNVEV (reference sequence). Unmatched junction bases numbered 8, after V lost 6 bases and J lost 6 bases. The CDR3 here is CASSLKRDRDGYTF. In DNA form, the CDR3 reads TGTGCCAGCAGCCTTAAACGGGACAGGGATGGCTACACCTTC.

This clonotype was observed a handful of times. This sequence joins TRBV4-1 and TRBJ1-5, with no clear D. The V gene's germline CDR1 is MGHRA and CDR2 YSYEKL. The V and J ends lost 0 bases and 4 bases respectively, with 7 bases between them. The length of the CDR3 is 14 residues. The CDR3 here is CASSQEPGNQPQHF. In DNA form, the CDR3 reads TGCGCCAGCAGCCAAGAGCCAGGTAATCAGCCCCAGCATTTT.

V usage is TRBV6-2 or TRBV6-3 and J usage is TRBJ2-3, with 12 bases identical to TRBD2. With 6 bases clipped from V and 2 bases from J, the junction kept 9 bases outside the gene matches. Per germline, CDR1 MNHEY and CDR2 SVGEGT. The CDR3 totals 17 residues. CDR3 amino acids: CASRDRLAGVVTDTQYF. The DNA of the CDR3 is TGTGCCAGCAGAGACCGACTAGCGGGAGTCGTCACAGATACGCAGTATTTT.

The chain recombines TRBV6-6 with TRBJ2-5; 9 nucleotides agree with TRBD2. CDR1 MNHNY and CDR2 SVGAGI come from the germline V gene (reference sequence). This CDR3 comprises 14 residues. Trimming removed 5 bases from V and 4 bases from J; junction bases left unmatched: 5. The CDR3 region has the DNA TGTGCCAGCAGTCGCGGGGGGGCGGGAGAGACCCAGTACTTC. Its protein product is CASSRGGAGETQYF.

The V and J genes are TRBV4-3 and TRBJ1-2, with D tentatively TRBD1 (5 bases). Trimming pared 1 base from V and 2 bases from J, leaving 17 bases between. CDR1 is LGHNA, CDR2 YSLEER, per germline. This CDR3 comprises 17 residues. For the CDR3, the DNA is TGCGCCAGCAGCCAAGTTTGGGTAGGGGCCGTAAACTATGGCTACACCTTC. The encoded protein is CASSQVWVGAVNYGYTF.

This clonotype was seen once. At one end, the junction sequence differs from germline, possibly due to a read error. The CDR3 reads CASILHTGGGEAFF. The CDR3, as DNA: TGTGCCAGCATTTTACATACAGGGGGTGGTGAAGCTTTCTTT. J is TRBJ1-1 and V is TRBV28, with 8 bases fitting TRBD1. Looked up from germline, CDR1 is MDHEN and CDR2 is SYDVKM. The CDR3 length is 14 residues.

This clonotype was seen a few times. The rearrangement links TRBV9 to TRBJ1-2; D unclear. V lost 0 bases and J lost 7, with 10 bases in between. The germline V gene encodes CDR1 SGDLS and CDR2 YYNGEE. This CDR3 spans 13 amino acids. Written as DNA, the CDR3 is TGTGCCAGCAGCGTAGCCGGGTTCTCTGGCTACACCTTC. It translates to CASSVAGFSGYTF.

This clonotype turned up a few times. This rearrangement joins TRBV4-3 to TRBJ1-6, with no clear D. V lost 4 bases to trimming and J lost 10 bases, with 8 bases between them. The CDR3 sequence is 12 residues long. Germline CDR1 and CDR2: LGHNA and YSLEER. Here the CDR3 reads CASSRQVSPLHF. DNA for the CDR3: TGCGCCAGCAGCCGTCAAGTCTCACCCCTCCACTTT.

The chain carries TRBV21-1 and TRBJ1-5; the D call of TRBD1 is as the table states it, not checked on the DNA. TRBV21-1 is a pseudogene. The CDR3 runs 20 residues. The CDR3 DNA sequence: TGTGCCAGCAGCAAAGTAGGACAGATGTCCAGCCCCTATAGCAATCAGCCCCAGCATTTT. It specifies CASSKVGQMSSPYSNQPQHF.

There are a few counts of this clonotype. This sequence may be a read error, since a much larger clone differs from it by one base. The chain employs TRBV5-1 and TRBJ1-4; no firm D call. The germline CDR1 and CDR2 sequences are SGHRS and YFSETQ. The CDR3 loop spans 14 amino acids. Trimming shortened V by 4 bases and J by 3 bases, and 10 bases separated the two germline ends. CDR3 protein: CASSPDEANEKLFF. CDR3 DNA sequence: TGCGCCAGCAGCCCGGACGAAGCTAATGAAAAACTGTTTTTT.

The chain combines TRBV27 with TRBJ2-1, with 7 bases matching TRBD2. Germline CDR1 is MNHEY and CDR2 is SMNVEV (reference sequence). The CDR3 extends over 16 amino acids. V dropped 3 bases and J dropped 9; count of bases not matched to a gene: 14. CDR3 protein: CASSFRHLHGGSEQFF. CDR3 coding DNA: TGTGCCAGCAGTTTCCGCCACTTGCACGGCGGGAGTGAGCAGTTCTTC.

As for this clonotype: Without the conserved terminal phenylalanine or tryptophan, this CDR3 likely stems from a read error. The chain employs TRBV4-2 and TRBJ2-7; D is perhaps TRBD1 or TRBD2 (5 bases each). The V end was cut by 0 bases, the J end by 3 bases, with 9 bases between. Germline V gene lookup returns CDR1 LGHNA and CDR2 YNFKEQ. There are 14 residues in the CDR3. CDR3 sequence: CASSQDWGSYEQYL. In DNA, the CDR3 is TGTGCCAGCAGCCAAGATTGGGGGAGCTACGAGCAGTACCTC.

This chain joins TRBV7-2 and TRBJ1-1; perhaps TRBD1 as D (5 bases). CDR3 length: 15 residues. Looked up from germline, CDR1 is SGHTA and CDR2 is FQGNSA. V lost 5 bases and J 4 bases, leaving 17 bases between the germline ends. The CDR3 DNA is TGTGCCAGCAGCGTAGGGACTGGGACGGGCACTGAAGCTTTCTTT. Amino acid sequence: CASSVGTGTGTEAFF. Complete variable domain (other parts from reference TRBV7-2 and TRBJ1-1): GAGVSQSPSNKVTEKGKDVELRCDPISGHTALYWYRQSLGQGLEFLIYFQGNSAPDKSGLPSDRFSAERTGGSVSTLTIQRTQQEDSAVYLCASSVGTGTGTEAFFGQGTRLTVV.

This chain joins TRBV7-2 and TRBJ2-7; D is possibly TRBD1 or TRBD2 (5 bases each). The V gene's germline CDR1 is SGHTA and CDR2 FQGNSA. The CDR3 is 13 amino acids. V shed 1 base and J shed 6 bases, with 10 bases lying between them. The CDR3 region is CASSLGGITEQYF. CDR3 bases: TGTGCCAGCAGCTTAGGGGGGATTACCGAGCAGTACTTC.

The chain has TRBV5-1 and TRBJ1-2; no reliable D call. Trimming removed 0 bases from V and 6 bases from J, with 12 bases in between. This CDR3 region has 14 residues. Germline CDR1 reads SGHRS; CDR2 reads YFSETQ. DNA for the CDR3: TGCGCCAGCAGCTTGGACCTAACTCTTCATGGCTACACCTTC. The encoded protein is CASSLDLTLHGYTF. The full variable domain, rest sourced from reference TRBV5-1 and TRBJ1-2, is KAGVTQTPRYLIKTRGQQVTLSCSPISGHRSVSWYQQTPGQGLQFLFEYFSETQRNKGNFPGRFSGRQFSNSRSEMNVSTLELGDSALYLCASSLDLTLHGYTFGSGTRLTVV.

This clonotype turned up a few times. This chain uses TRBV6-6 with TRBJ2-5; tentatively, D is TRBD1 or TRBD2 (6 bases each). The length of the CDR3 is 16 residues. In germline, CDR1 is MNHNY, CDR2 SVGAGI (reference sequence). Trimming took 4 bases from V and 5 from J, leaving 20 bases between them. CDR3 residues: CASSSSRDSQGETQYF. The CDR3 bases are TGTGCCAGCAGTTCTTCTCGGGACTCACAGGGCGAGACCCAGTACTTC.

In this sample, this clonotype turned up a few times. The CDR3 reads CSARKGESYNEQFF. In nucleotides, the CDR3 is TGCAGTGCTAGGAAGGGTGAGTCCTACAATGAGCAGTTCTTC. The chain links TRBV20-1 to TRBJ2-1; no clear D. V was trimmed by 3 bases and J by 1 base, leaving 10 bases between them. This CDR3 spans 14 amino acids. CDR1 is DFQATT, CDR2 SNEGSKA, per germline (reference sequence).

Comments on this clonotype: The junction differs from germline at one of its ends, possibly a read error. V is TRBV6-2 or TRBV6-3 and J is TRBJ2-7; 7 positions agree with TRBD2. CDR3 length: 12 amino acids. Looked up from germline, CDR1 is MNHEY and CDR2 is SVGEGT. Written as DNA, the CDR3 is TGTGCCCGCAGGAAGCGGGGAGACGAGCAGTACTTC. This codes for CARRKRGDEQYF.

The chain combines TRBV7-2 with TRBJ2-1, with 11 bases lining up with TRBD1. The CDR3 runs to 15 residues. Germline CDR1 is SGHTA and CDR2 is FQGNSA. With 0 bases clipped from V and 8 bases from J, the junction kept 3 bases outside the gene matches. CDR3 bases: TGTGCCAGCAGCTTAGCCGGGACAGGGGGTGATGAGCAGTTCTTC. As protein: CASSLAGTGGDEQFF.

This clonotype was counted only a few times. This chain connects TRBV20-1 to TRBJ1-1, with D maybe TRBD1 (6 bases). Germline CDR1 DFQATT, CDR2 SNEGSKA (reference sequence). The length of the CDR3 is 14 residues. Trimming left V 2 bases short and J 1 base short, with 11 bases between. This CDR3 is CSARYGGTNTEAFF. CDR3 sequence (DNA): TGCAGTGCTAGATATGGGGGCACGAACACTGAAGCTTTCTTT.

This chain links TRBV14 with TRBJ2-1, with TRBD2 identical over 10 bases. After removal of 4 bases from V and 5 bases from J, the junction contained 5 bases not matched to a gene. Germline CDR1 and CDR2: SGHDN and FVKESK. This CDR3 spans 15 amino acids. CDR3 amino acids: CASSLGLAANNEQFF. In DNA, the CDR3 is TGTGCCAGCAGCCTAGGACTAGCGGCCAACAATGAGCAGTTCTTC.

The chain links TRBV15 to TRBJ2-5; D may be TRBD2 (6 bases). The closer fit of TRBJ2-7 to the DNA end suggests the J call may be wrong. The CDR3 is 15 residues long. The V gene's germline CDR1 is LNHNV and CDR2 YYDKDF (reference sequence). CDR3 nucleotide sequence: TGTGCCACCAGTGCAGCCGCAGGGACTCACTACGAGCAGTACTTC. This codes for CATSAAAGTHYEQYF.